This entry features one TCR beta chain sequence. There is no known antigen for this receptor. It has no much larger one-base neighbor in the sample; base qualities were not kept. The data originate from a study of blood T cell repertoires in COVID-19 (dated by TCRdb to 2018 to 2021). Background on the whole study: The collaborator samples originated in the United States, Italy and Spain and spanned the acute and convalescent phases of COVID-19. Deeply sampled blood TCRbeta repertoires from subjects exposed to, actively infected with, or recovered from COVID-19 were included in the dataset. Where available, HLA class I and class II types were taken from metadata supplied by the sample provider and were not determined by assay-based typing. Nearly every sample came with metadata listing a de-identified subject ID, COVID-19 status, age in years and sex. The samples were drawn from the first 160 participants of the ongoing ImmuneRACE study and from more than 1,000 subjects provided by 6 global collaborators. The prospective study material was composed of cDNA or gDNA derived from T cells, B-cell-depleted T cells, or PBMCs. The repertoires were released in a freely available public database intended as a resource for research on the immune response to SARS-CoV-2.

The paper's findings and limits, for the study overall: How much clinical and demographic metadata was included differed by source and by participant, and the metadata was provided uncurated.

One collaborating source in Seattle enrolled patients during active infection and followed them longitudinally through the course of disease. The collaborating institutions used their own protocols to collect whole blood in K2EDTA tubes. For TCRbeta analysis, collaborators shipped samples in one of three forms: frozen whole blood, isolated PBMCs, or DNA extracted from either of those sample types. The CDR3 has 14 amino acids, counting the end cysteine and phenylalanine. Only the CDR3 region is kept as DNA, spanning 42 bases read in frame from base 1. V is reduced by 5 bases and J by 2 bases, leaving a spacing of 12 bases between them. The germline V gene gives CDR1 as SGHAT and CDR2 as FQNNGV. The immunoSEQ Assay, a bias-controlled multiplex PCR, was used to amplify TCRbeta CDR3 regions from genomic DNA. Regarding the original processing steps: The number of nucleated cells in each sample was estimated from the amplification of reference gene primers within the assay. Sequence reads were collapsed and filtered to measure the absolute abundance of every unique TCRbeta CDR3 rearrangement. Productive Simpson clonality was computed per sample as the square root of Simpson's diversity index over productive rearrangements. TCRdb took over this immuneACCESS table, retaining in-frame rearrangements with V and J assigned. Such tables are incomplete; in checked studies, under half of the missing clones stem from an unresolved V gene, and the remainder is unexplained. V, J and clone size were drawn from that table, and D and trimming were deduced from the DNA. Across this sample there are about 170,000 clones, with just over 90% seen only once. Roughly 5% of the sample is in the top ten clones.

Input material: peripheral blood. The sequence was collected from a man between 18 and 35 years old with COVID-19, enrolled during active disease. This receptor chain uses TRBV11-2 and TRBJ1-1, with a weak D call of TRBD1 (6 bases match). The DNA reads TGTGCCAGCAGCCGACAGGAGAAAAACACTGAAGCTTTCTTT. This gives the protein CASSRQEKNTEAFF.